These T cell receptor beta chains were read from a single sample in a study of early T cells in non-severe SARS-CoV-2 infection. TCRdb recomputed calls from the 5' RACE reads with MiXCR, one row per CDR3 protein. The sample contains 50,000 to 65,000 distinct CDR3 sequences, less than 20% of which appear only once. The sample in question was whole blood, obtained at baseline. Receptors were obtained from an adult who was a healthcare worker with PCR-confirmed SARS-CoV-2 infection or an uninfected control (not recorded which). The CDR3 runs from the conserved cysteine through the conserved F or W. D genes are given only for firm matches. For some rows the clone size is stated as once, few or many, or as a class when expanded; others skip it.

cdr3_aa: CASSTGLAYEQYF
cdr3_nt: TGTGCCAGCAGCACAGGGTTGGCCTACGAGCAGTACTTC
j_call: TRBJ2-7
v_call: TRBV6-1
clone_size: once
d_call: NA

cdr3_aa: CSAVPQGARETQYF
cdr3_nt: TGCAGTGCTGTTCCTCAGGGGGCTCGGGAGACCCAGTACTTC
j_call: TRBJ2-5
v_call: TRBV20-1
clone_size: many
d_call: TRBD1

cdr3_aa: CASGQRNEKLFF
cdr3_nt: TGTGCCAGCGGGCAGCGTAATGAAAAACTGTTTTTT
j_call: TRBJ1-4
v_call: TRBV14
clone_size: NA
d_call: NA

cdr3_aa: CASSGDYEKLFF
cdr3_nt: TGTGCCAGTAGTGGAGATTATGAAAAACTGTTTTTT
j_call: TRBJ1-4
v_call: TRBV19
clone_size: few
d_call: NA

cdr3_aa: CASGEQGSRTEAFF
cdr3_nt: TGTGCCAGCGGAGAACAGGGTTCTCGCACTGAAGCTTTCTTT
j_call: TRBJ1-1
v_call: TRBV6-2/TRBV6-3
clone_size: NA
d_call: NA

cdr3_aa: CASSPPGRVGNTIYF
cdr3_nt: TGTGCCAGCAGCCCTCCCGGCAGGGTCGGAAACACCATATATTTT
j_call: TRBJ1-3
v_call: TRBV14
clone_size: NA
d_call: NA

cdr3_aa: CASSQGLGYEQYF
cdr3_nt: TGCGCCAGCAGCCAAGGTCTGGGCTACGAGCAGTACTTC
j_call: TRBJ2-7
v_call: TRBV4-1
clone_size: NA
d_call: NA

cdr3_aa: CASSDSVAALNTGELFF
cdr3_nt: TGTGCCAGCAGTGACTCGGTGGCAGCTCTGAACACCGGGGAGCTGTTTTTT
j_call: TRBJ2-2
v_call: TRBV6-4
clone_size: NA
d_call: NA

cdr3_aa: CASSPSAMTEAFF
cdr3_nt: TGTGCCAGCAGTCCCTCAGCTATGACTGAAGCTTTCTTT
j_call: TRBJ1-1
v_call: TRBV12-3/TRBV12-4
clone_size: many
d_call: NA

cdr3_aa: CASSFGRRVEQYF
cdr3_nt: TGTGCCAGCAGTTTTGGCAGGAGGGTCGAGCAGTACTTC
j_call: TRBJ2-7
v_call: TRBV28
clone_size: few
d_call: NA

cdr3_aa: CASSVSGANVLTF
cdr3_nt: TGTGCCAGCAGCGTTAGCGGGGCCAACGTCCTGACTTTC
j_call: TRBJ2-6
v_call: TRBV7-9
clone_size: many
d_call: NA

cdr3_aa: CASSDSSRTGRQYF
cdr3_nt: TGTGCCAGCAGTGACTCGTCCCGGACCGGGCGTCAGTATTTT
j_call: TRBJ2-3
v_call: TRBV6-4
clone_size: NA
d_call: NA

cdr3_aa: CASSEEGYQETQYF
cdr3_nt: TGTGCCAGCAGTGAGGAGGGGTACCAAGAGACCCAGTACTTC
j_call: TRBJ2-5
v_call: TRBV2
clone_size: few
d_call: NA

cdr3_aa: CVSSSTGSQYF
cdr3_nt: TGTGTCAGCAGCTCTACAGGCTCCCAGTACTTC
j_call: TRBJ2-7
v_call: TRBV12-3/TRBV12-4
clone_size: NA
d_call: NA

cdr3_aa: CASSSQASPQHF
cdr3_nt: TGTGCCAGCAGTTCACAGGCGTCTCCCCAGCATTTT
j_call: TRBJ1-5
v_call: TRBV12-3/TRBV12-4
clone_size: NA
d_call: NA

cdr3_aa: CSARDLSIEQYF
cdr3_nt: TGCAGTGCTAGAGACCTTAGTATCGAGCAGTACTTC
j_call: TRBJ2-7
v_call: TRBV20-1
clone_size: NA
d_call: NA

cdr3_aa: CASSLAGQRRSSYNEQFF
cdr3_nt: TGTGCCAGCAGCTTAGCAGGGCAGCGGAGGAGCTCCTACAATGAGCAGTTCTTC
j_call: TRBJ2-1
v_call: TRBV7-9
clone_size: NA
d_call: NA

cdr3_aa: CASSLVGSGSGSSYEQYF
cdr3_nt: TGCGCCAGCAGCTTGGTGGGTAGCGGGAGCGGGAGCTCCTACGAGCAGTACTTC
j_call: TRBJ2-7
v_call: TRBV5-1
clone_size: many
d_call: TRBD2

cdr3_aa: CASSLGQAGYGYTF
cdr3_nt: TGCGCCAGCAGCTTGGGACAGGCCGGCTATGGCTACACCTTC
j_call: TRBJ1-2
v_call: TRBV5-1
clone_size: NA
d_call: NA

cdr3_aa: CASSPPWGANTGELFF
cdr3_nt: TGTGCCAGCTCACCACCCTGGGGTGCTAACACCGGGGAGCTGTTTTTT
j_call: TRBJ2-2
v_call: TRBV18
clone_size: few
d_call: NA

cdr3_aa: CASSSRSEKLFF
cdr3_nt: TGTGCCAGCAGCTCCCGGAGTGAAAAACTGTTTTTT
j_call: TRBJ1-4
v_call: TRBV6-5
clone_size: few
d_call: NA

cdr3_aa: CASSLYGSVYNEQFF
cdr3_nt: TGTGCCAGCAGCCTTTATGGTAGCGTATACAATGAGCAGTTCTTC
j_call: TRBJ2-1
v_call: TRBV12-3/TRBV12-4
clone_size: medium-sized
d_call: NA

cdr3_aa: CASSLAGGRAAEQFF
cdr3_nt: TGTGCCAGCAGCTTAGCTGGCGGGAGGGCCGCTGAGCAGTTCTTC
j_call: TRBJ2-1
v_call: TRBV7-9
clone_size: few
d_call: TRBD2

cdr3_aa: CASRTRGRDQETQYF
cdr3_nt: TGTGCCAGCAGGACACGGGGCAGGGACCAAGAGACCCAGTACTTC
j_call: TRBJ2-5
v_call: TRBV28
clone_size: NA
d_call: NA